Listed below are T cell receptor beta chains from one sample, sequenced in a study of response to subunit inactivated influenza vaccine. TCRdb re-analysed the RT-PCR reads in MiXCR, keeping a single row per CDR3 protein. The sample consists of 650,000 to 850,000 distinct CDR3 sequences, approximately 15% of them appearing once. Material: PBMCs from blood, obtained 14 to 15 days before vaccination. These receptors were obtained from a man aged 50-60 years who received an inactivated influenza vaccine. Both conserved end residues are part of each CDR3. The D gene is left open where the match is weak. Some rows have no size entry. The others give once, few or many, or a class for an expanded clone.

TRBV5-5,TRBJ2-7,few,-,TGTGCCAGCAGCTGGGACAACCCTTACGAGCAGTACTTC,CASSWDNPYEQYF
TRBV11-2,TRBJ1-2,-,-,TGTGCCAGCAGCTTAGATCAGAAACGGGACTTCTATGGCTACACCTTC,CASSLDQKRDFYGYTF
TRBV14,TRBJ2-3,-,-,TGTGCCAGCAGCCATGATTTGGTGTCTAGCGGCACAGATACGCAGTATTTT,CASSHDLVSSGTDTQYF
TRBV5-1,TRBJ2-1,few,-,TGCGCCAGCAGCTTGGGTGGCGGTAGGTCCGATGAGCAGTTCTTC,CASSLGGGRSDEQFF
TRBV30,TRBJ1-5,-,-,TGTGCCTGGAGTCCCGCTTATAGCAATCAGCCCCAGCATTTT,CAWSPAYSNQPQHF
TRBV6-1,TRBJ2-2,-,-,TGTGCCAGCAGACCCTCTATGGGCGCCGGGGAGCTGTTTTTT,CASRPSMGAGELFF
TRBV7-7,TRBJ2-3,-,TRBD2,TGTGCCAGCAGCCCAGCGGGAGGGGTCACAGATACGCAGTATTTT,CASSPAGGVTDTQYF
TRBV2,TRBJ1-5,few,-,TGTGCCAGCGGTGGGGGGCTCGACCAGCCCCAGCATTTT,CASGGGLDQPQHF
TRBV7-2,TRBJ2-5,many,-,TGTGCCAGCAGCTTATCCAACTTACAAGAGACCCAGTACTTC,CASSLSNLQETQYF
TRBV20-1,TRBJ2-3,-,-,TGCAGTGCTAGTCCCTGGATGACAGATACGCAGTATTTT,CSASPWMTDTQYF
TRBV28,TRBJ1-1,many,TRBD1,TGTGCCAGCAGTTCGGACAGGGTGTATTCGAACACTGAAGCTTTCTTT,CASSSDRVYSNTEAFF
TRBV12-3/TRBV12-4,TRBJ2-5,few,TRBD2,TGTGCCAGCAGTTTTAGTGGTAGCGGGGGAGAGACCCAGTACTTC,CASSFSGSGGETQYF
TRBV5-1,TRBJ2-7,few,-,TGCGCCAGCAGCTTGGCCCGGGGGAAATACGAGCAGTACTTC,CASSLARGKYEQYF
TRBV29-1,TRBJ2-4,few,-,TGCAACCAAACTTTAGTGGTCCGGATAGCCAAAAACATTCAGTACTTC,CNQTLVVRIAKNIQYF
TRBV11-2,TRBJ2-3,few,-,TGTGCCAGCAGCCCCTCTTCGGCGCAGTATTTT,CASSPSSAQYF
TRBV20-1,TRBJ2-3,few,TRBD1,TGCAGTGCTACCGGACAGGGGCACACAGATACGCAGTATTTT,CSATGQGHTDTQYF
TRBV7-2,TRBJ2-1,few,-,TGTGCCAGCAGCTTTATAGCCCAAGGCTCCTACAATGAGCAGTTCTTC,CASSFIAQGSYNEQFF
TRBV7-2,TRBJ2-5,-,TRBD2,TGTGCCAGCAGCTTAAAACTAGCGGGAGCGACCCAGTACTTC,CASSLKLAGATQYF
TRBV6-5,TRBJ2-3,-,-,TGTGCCAGCAGTTACTCGATAGGGAGGGATACGCAGTATTTT,CASSYSIGRDTQYF
TRBV11-2,TRBJ2-7,-,TRBD2,TGTGCCAGCAGCATTAGCGGGAGGCTCTACGAGCAGTACTTC,CASSISGRLYEQYF
TRBV5-8,TRBJ1-1,-,-,TGTGCCAGCAGCGAACCAGGACGGGGGAACACTGAAGCTTTCTTT,CASSEPGRGNTEAFF
TRBV5-1,TRBJ2-3,-,-,TGCGCCAGCAGCCCCGGGACATTTAGCACAGATACGCAGTATTTT,CASSPGTFSTDTQYF
TRBV28,TRBJ1-1,-,-,TGTGCCAGCAGTTTAGTCCTCGGGTGTAACACTGAAGCTTTCTTT,CASSLVLGCNTEAFF
TRBV12-3/TRBV12-4,TRBJ2-1,few,TRBD1,TGTGCCAGCAGTTTTAGGGACAGGGGGAATGAGCAGTTCTTC,CASSFRDRGNEQFF
TRBV4-2,TRBJ2-1,-,-,TGTGCCAGCAGCCAAGTGTGGGGACAAGACAATGAGCAGTTCTTC,CASSQVWGQDNEQFF
TRBV5-1,TRBJ1-6,few,TRBD1,TGCGCCAGCAGCTTGGGGACAGGGAAACTGAATTCACCCCTCCACTTT,CASSLGTGKLNSPLHF